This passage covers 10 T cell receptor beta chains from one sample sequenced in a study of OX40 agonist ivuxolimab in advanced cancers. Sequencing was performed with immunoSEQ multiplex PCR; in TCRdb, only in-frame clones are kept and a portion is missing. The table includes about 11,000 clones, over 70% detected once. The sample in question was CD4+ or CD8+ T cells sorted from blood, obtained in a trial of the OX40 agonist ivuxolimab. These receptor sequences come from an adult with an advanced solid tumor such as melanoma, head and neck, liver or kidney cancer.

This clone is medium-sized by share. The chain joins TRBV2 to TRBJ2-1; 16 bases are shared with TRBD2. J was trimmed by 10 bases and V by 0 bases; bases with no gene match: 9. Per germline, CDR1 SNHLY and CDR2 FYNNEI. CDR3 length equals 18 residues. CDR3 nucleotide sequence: TGTGCCAGCAGTGAAGCGCTGGGGTGGGGACTAGCGGGAGGGGAGCAGTTCTTC. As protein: CASSEALGWGLAGGEQFF.

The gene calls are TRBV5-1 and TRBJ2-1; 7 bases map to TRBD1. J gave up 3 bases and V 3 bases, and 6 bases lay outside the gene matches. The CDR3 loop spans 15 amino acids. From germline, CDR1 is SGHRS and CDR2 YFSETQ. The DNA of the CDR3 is TGCGCCAGCAGCTCCGGGACAGCGAACTACAATGAGCAGTTCTTC. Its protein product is CASSSGTANYNEQFF.

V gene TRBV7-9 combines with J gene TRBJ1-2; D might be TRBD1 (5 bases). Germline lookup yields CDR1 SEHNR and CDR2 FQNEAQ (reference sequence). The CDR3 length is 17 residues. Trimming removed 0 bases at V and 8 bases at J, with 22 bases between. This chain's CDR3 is CASSLADSTQGILGYTF. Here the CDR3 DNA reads TGTGCCAGCAGCTTAGCAGACAGCACCCAAGGGATATTGGGCTACACCTTC.

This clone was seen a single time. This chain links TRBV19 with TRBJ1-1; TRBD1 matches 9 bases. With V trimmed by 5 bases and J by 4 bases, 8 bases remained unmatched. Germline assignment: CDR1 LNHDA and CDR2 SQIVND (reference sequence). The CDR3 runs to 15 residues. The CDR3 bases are TGTGCCAGTAGTCCCGGGACAGGGCCGATCACTGAAGCTTTCTTT. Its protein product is CASSPGTGPITEAFF.

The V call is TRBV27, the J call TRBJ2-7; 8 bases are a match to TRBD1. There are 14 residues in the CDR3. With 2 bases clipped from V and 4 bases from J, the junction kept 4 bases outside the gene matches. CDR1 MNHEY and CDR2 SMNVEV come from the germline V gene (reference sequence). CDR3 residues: CASSLNGQGYEQYF. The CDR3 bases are TGTGCCAGCAGTTTAAACGGACAGGGTTACGAGCAGTACTTC.

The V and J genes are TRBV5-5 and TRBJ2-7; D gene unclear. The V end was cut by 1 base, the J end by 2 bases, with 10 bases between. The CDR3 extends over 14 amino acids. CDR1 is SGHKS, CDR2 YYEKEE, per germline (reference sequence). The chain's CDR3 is CASSLSYQPYEQYF. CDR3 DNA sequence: TGTGCCAGCAGCTTGTCCTACCAACCCTACGAGCAGTACTTC.

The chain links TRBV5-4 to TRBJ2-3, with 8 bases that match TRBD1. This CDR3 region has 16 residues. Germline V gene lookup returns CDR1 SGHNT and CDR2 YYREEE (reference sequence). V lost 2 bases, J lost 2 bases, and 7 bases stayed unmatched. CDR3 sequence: CASSFRDRWYTDTQYF. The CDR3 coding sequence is TGTGCCAGCAGCTTCCGGGACAGGTGGTACACAGATACGCAGTATTTT.

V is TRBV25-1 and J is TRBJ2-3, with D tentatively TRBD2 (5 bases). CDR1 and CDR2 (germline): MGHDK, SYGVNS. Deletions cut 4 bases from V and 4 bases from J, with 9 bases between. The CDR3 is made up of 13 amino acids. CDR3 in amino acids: CASSGLAPDTQYF. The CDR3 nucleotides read TGTGCCAGCAGTGGGCTAGCACCAGATACGCAGTATTTT. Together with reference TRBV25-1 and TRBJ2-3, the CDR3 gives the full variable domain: EADIYQTPRYLVIGTGKKITLECSQTMGHDKMYWYQQDPGMELHLIHYSYGVNSTEKGDLSSESTVSRIRTEHFPLTLESARPSHTSQYLCASSGLAPDTQYFGPGTRLTVL.

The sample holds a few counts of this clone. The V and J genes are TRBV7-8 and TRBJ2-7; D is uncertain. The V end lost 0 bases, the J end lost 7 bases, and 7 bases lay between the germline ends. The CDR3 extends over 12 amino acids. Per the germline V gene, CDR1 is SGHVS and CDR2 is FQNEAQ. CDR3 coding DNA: TGTGCCAGCAGCTTAGCGGGTCAGGAGCAGTACTTC. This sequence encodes CASSLAGQEQYF.

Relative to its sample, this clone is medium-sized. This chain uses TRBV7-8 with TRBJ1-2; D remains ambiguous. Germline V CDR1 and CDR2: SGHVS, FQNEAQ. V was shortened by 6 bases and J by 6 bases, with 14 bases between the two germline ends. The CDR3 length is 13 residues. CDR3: CASRSTSSDGYTF. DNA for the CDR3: TGTGCCAGCAGGTCAACTTCGAGCGATGGCTACACCTTC.